This T cell receptor (beta chain) was documented in a study of regulatory T cells in long-lasting Graves disease. Regarding this clonotype: This could be a read error, since a much larger clone is one nucleotide away.

Indicated time point: newly diagnosed GD, antithyroid drugs for less than 3 months. RNA extracted from PBMCs served as the sequencing template. iRepertoire HTBI primers and Arm-PCR of CDR3 regions built TCR beta libraries. In the source study's methods: Taken together, the samples had around 60 TRBV and 14 TRBJ segments identified. TCRdb ran MiXCR on the multiplex PCR reads and lists one entry per CDR3 protein. What appears here as the V and J calls and clone size reflects TCRdb's work, not the paper's. The sample has around 480,000 distinct CDR3 sequences, about 15% seen once; the top ten hold 20% to 30%. Trimming took 3 bases from V and 4 from J, leaving 19 bases between them. Looked up from germline, CDR1 is SGHRS and CDR2 is YFSETQ. CDR3 length: 16 residues. These same data were also listed under a study on T cells in Graves' hyperthyroidism and ophthalmopathy. According to that study: Disease duration under 2 months; hyperthyroidism patients were aged 18 to 65. Not enrolled were patients with uncontrolled infection, other autoimmune disease, pregnancy or lactation. A first-round RT-PCR of the TCR CDR3 used the HTBI primer set.

This chain uses TRBV5-1 with TRBJ1-1; no clear D. The TCR was taken from a woman aged 35-65 years with Graves disease. The specimen was peripheral blood mononuclear cells (PBMCs), collected at new diagnosis, from a patient treated with antithyroid drugs. CDR3 DNA: TGCGCCAGCAGCTCCGACTCCCTCCAGGCGGGCACTGAAGCTTTCTTT. It translates to CASSSDSLQAGTEAFF.